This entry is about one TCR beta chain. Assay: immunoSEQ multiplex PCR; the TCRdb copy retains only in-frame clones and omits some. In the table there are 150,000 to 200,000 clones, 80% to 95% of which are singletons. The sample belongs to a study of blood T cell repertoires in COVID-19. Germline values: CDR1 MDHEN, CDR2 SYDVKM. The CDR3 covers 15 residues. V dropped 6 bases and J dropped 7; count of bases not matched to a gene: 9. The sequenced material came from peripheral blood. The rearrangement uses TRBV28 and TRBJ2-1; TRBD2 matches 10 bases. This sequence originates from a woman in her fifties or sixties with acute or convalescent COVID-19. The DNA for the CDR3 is TGTGCCAGCAGCTCCAGCGGGAGGGCCAGTAATGAGCAGTTCTTC. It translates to CASSSSGRASNEQFF.